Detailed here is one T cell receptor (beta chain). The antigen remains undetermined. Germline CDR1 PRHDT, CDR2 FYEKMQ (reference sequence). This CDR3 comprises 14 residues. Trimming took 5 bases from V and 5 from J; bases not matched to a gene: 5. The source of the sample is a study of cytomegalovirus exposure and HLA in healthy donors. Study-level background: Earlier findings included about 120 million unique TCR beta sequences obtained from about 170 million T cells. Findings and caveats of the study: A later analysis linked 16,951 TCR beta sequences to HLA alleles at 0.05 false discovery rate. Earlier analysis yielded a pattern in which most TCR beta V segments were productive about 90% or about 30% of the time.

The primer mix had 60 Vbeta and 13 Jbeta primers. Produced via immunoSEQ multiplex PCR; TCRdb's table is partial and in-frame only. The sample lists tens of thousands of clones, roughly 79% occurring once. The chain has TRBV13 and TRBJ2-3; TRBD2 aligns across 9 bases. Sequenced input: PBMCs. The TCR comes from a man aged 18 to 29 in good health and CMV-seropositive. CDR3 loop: CASSLRTSVDTQYF. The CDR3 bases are TGTGCCAGCAGCCTCCGGACTAGCGTAGATACGCAGTATTTT.